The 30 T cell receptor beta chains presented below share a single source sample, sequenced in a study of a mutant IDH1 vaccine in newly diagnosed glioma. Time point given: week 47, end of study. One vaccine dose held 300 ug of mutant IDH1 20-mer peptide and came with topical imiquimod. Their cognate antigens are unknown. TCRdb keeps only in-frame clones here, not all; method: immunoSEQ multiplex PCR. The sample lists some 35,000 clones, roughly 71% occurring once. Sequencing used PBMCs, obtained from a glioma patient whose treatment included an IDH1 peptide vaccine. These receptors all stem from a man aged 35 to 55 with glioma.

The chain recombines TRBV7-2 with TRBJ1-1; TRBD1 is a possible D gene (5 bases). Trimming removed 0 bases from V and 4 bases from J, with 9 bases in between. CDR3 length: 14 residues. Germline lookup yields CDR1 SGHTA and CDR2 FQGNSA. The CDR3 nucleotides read TGTGCCAGCAGCTTAGCGCGGGGGGGCACTGAAGCTTTCTTT. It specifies CASSLARGGTEAFF.

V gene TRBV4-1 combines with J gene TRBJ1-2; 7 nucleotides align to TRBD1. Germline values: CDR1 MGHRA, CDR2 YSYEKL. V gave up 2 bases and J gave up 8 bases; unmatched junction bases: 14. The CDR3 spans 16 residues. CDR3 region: CASSQPRQGSSGGYTF. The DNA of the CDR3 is TGCGCCAGCAGCCAACCTAGACAGGGAAGCTCAGGGGGCTACACCTTC.

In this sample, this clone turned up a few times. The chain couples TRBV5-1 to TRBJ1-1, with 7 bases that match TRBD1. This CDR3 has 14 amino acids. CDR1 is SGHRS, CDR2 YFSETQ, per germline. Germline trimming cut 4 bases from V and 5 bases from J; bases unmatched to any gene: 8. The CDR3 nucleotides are TGCGCCAGCAGCGATGACAGGGTTATTACTGAAGCTTTCTTT. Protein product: CASSDDRVITEAFF.

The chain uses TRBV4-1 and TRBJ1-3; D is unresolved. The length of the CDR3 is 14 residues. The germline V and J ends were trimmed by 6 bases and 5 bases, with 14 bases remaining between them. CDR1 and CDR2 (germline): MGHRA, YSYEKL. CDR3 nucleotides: TGCGCCAGCAGAGCAGGACCCGGACGAAACACCATATATTTT. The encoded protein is CASRAGPGRNTIYF.

The CDR3 loop is CASSDLYQPQHF. The CDR3 DNA reads TGTGCCAGCAGTGATTTATATCAGCCCCAGCATTTT. This chain uses TRBV6-1 with TRBJ1-5, with D unresolved. V lost 3 bases and J 5 bases, leaving 5 bases between the germline ends. Per germline, CDR1 MNHNS and CDR2 SASEGT. The CDR3 runs to 12 residues.

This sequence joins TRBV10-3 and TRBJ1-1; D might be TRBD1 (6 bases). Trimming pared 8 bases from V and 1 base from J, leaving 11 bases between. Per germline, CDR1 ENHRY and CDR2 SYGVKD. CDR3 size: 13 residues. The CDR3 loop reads CAIGQQGNTEAFF. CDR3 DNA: TGTGCCATCGGCCAACAGGGGAACACTGAAGCTTTCTTT.

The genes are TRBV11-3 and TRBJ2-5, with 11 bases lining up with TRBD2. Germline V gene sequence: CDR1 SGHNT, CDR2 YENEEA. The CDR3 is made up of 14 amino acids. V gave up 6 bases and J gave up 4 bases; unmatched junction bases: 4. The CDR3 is CASRMTSGTETQYF. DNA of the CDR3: TGTGCCAGCAGGATGACTAGCGGGACAGAGACCCAGTACTTC.

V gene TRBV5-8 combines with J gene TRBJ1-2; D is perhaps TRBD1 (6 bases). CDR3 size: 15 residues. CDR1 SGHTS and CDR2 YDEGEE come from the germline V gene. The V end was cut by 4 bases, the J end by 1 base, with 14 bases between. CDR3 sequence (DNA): TGTGCCAGCAGCCCGGGACAAGCGTTTAACTATGGCTACACCTTC. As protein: CASSPGQAFNYGYTF.

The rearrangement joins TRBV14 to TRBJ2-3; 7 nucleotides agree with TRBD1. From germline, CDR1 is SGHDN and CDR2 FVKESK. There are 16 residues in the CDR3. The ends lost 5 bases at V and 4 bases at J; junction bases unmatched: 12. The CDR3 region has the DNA TGTGCCAGCAGCTCCCTATTGACAGGGCTGGCAGATACGCAGTATTTT. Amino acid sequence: CASSSLLTGLADTQYF.

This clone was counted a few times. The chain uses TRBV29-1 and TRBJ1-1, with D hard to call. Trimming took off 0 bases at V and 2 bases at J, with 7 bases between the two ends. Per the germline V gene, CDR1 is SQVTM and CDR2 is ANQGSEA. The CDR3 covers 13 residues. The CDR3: CSVEDQANTEAFF. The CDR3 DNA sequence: TGCAGCGTTGAAGACCAGGCTAACACTGAAGCTTTCTTT.

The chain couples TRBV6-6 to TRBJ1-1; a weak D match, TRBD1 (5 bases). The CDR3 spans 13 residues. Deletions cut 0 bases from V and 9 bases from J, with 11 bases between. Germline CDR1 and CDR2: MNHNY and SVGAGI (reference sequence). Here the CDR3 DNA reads TGTGCCAGCAGTTACTCGGGGGGTTTGAAAGCTTTCTTT. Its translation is CASSYSGGLKAFF.

CDR3 sequence (DNA): TGTGCCAGCAGCTTAAAGTACCACGAGCAGTACTTC. This encodes CASSLKYHEQYF. The chain combines TRBV7-9 with TRBJ2-5; no firm D call. Near its end, the DNA agrees better with TRBJ2-7, so the J call may be wrong. The CDR3 covers 12 residues. Per germline, CDR1 SEHNR and CDR2 FQNEAQ (reference sequence).

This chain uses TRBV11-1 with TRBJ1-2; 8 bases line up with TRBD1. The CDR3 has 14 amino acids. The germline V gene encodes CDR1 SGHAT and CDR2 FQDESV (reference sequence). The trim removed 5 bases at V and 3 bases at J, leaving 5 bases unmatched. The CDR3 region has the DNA TGTGCCAGCAGCCTTGACAGGGGCGACTATGGCTACACCTTC. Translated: CASSLDRGDYGYTF.

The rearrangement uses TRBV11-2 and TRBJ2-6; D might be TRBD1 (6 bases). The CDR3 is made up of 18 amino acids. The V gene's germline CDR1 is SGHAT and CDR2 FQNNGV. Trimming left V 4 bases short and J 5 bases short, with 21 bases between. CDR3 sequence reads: CASSSLGKGESRANVLTF. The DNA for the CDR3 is TGTGCCAGCAGCTCCCTGGGGAAGGGGGAGAGCAGGGCCAACGTCCTGACTTTC. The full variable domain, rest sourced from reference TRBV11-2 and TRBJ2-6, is EAGVAQSPRYKIIEKRQSVAFWCNPISGHATLYWYQQILGQGPKLLIQFQNNGVVDDSQLPKDRFSAERLKGVDSTLKIQPAKLEDSAVYLCASSSLGKGESRANVLTFGAGSRLTVL.

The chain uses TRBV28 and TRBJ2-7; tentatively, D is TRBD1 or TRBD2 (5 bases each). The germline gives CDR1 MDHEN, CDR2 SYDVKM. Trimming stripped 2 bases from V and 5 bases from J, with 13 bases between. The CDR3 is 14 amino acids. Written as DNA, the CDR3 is TGTGCCAGCAGTTTACGGGGCGCTGCTGACGAGCAGTACTTC. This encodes CASSLRGAADEQYF.

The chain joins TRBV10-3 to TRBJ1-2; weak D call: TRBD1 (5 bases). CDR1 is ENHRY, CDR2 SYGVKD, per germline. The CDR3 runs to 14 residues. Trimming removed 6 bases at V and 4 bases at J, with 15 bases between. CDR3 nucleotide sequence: TGTGCCATCAGCAAACGGGGACTGGGCTATGGCTACACCTTC. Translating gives CAISKRGLGYGYTF.

This CDR3 is CASSLSPVGGYTF. DNA for the CDR3: TGTGCCAGCAGTTTATCCCCTGTTGGGGGCTACACCTTC. The rearrangement joins TRBV27 to TRBJ1-2, with D hard to call. The germline V and J ends were trimmed by 0 bases and 8 bases, with 10 bases remaining between them. The CDR3 is made up of 13 amino acids. The germline CDR1 and CDR2 sequences are MNHEY and SMNVEV (reference sequence).

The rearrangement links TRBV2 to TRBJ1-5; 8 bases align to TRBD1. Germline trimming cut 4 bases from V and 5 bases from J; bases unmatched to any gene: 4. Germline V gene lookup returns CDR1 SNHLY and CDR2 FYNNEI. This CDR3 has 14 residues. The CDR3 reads CASSADRGYQPQHF. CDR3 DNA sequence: TGTGCCAGCAGTGCCGACAGGGGATATCAGCCCCAGCATTTT. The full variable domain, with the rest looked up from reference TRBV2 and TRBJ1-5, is EPEVTQTPSHQVTQMGQEVILRCVPISNHLYFYWYRQILGQKVEFLVSFYNNEISEKSEIFDDQFSVERPDGSNFTLKIRSTKLEDSAMYFCASSADRGYQPQHFGDGTRLSIL.

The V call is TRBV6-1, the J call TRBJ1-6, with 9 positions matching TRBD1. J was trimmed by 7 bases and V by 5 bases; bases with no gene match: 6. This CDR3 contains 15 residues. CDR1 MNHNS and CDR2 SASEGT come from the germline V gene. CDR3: CASSNDRGSNSPLHF. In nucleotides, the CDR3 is TGTGCCAGCAGTAACGACAGGGGGTCGAATTCACCCCTCCACTTT.

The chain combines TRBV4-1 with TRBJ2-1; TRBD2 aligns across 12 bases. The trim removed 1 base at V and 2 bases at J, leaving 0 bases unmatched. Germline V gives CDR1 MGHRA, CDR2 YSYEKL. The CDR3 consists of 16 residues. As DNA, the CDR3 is TGCGCCAGCAGCCAAGGGACTAGCGGGACCTACAATGAGCAGTTCTTC. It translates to CASSQGTSGTYNEQFF.

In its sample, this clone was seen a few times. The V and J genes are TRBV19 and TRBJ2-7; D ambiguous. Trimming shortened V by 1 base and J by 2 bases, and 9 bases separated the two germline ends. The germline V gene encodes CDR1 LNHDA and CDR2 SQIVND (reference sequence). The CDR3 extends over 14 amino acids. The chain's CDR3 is CASSIAITAYEQYF. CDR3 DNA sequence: TGTGCCAGTAGTATAGCCATAACAGCCTACGAGCAGTACTTC.

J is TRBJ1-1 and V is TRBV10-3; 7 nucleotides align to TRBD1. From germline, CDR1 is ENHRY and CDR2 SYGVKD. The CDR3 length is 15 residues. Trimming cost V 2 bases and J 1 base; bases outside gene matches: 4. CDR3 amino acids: CAISEDRARNTEAFF. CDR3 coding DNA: TGTGCCATCAGTGAGGACAGGGCTAGGAACACTGAAGCTTTCTTT.

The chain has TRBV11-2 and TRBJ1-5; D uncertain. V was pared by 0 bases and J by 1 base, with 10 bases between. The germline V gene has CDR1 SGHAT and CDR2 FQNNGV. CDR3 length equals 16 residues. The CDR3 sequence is CASSLDWAGSNQPQHF. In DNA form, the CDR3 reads TGTGCCAGCAGCTTAGATTGGGCGGGGAGCAATCAGCCCCAGCATTTT.

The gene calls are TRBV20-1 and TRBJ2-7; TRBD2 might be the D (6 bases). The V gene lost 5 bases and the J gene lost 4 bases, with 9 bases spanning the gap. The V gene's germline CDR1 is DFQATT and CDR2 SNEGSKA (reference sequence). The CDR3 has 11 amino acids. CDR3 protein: CSASSGYEQYF. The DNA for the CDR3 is TGCAGTGCTTCGAGCGGGTACGAGCAGTACTTC.

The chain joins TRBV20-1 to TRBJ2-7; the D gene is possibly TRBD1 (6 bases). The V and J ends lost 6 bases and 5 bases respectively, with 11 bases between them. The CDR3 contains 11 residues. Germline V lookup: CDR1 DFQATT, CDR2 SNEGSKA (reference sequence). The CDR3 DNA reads TGCAGTGCCAAACAGGGAGACGAGCAGTACGTC. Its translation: CSAKQGDEQYV.

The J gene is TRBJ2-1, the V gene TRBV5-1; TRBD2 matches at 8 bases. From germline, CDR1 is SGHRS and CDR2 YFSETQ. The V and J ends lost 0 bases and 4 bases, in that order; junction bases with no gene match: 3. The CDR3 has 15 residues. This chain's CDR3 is CASSLGLAGYNEQFF. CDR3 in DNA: TGCGCCAGCAGCTTGGGGCTAGCGGGTTACAATGAGCAGTTCTTC.

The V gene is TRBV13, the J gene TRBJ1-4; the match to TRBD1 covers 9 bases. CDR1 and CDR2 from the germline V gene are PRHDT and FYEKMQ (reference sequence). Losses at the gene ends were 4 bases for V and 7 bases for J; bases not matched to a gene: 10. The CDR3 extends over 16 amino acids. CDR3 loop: CASSSPPGTGLEKLFF. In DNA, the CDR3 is TGTGCCAGCAGCTCCCCACCCGGGACAGGGCTTGAAAAACTGTTTTTT.

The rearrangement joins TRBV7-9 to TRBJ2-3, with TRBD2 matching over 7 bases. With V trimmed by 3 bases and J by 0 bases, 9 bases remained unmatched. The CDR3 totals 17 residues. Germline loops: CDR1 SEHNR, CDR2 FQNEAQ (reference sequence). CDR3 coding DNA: TGTGCCAGCAGCTTCCCGGGGGGAGCGGCCAGCACAGATACGCAGTATTTT. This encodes CASSFPGGAASTDTQYF.

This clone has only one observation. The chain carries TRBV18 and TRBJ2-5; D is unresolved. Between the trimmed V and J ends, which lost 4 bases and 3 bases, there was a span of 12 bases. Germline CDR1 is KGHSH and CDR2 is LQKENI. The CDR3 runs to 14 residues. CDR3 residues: CASSLAGPKETQYF. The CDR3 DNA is TGTGCCAGCTCACTTGCCGGGCCTAAAGAGACCCAGTACTTC.

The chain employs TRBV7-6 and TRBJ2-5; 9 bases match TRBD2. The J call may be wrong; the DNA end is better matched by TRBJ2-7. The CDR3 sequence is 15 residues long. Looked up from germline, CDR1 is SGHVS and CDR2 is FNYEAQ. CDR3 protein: CASSLVGGRAGEQYF. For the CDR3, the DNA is TGTGCCAGCAGCTTAGTAGGCGGGAGGGCTGGCGAGCAGTACTTC.